Presented here are 25 T cell receptor beta chains from one specimen sequenced in a study of blood T cell repertoires in COVID-19. Libraries were prepared by immunoSEQ multiplex PCR; TCRdb keeps only in-frame clonotypes and omits some of them. Of 250,000 to 350,000 clones listed, over 75% are singletons. Sequenced input: peripheral blood. These receptor sequences come from a woman aged 55-75 years with acute or convalescent COVID-19.

V is TRBV7-2 and J is TRBJ2-1, with 7 bases that match TRBD2. Per the germline V gene, CDR1 is SGHTA and CDR2 is FQGNSA. The length of the CDR3 is 15 residues. Germline trimming cut 1 base from V and 6 bases from J; bases unmatched to any gene: 6. DNA for the CDR3: TGTGCCAGCAGCTTAGGTCGTGGGAGGGGCAATGAGCAGTTCTTC. Protein product: CASSLGRGRGNEQFF.

The chain links TRBV20-1 to TRBJ2-2; the D gene is possibly TRBD2 (5 bases). Germline CDR1 is DFQATT and CDR2 is SNEGSKA (reference sequence). This CDR3 has 13 amino acids. Trimming cost V 3 bases and J 7 bases, with 12 bases left between them. The CDR3 is CSASRRVGGELFF. CDR3 coding DNA: TGCAGTGCTAGTCGGCGGGTTGGCGGGGAGCTGTTTTTT.

J is TRBJ1-1 and V is TRBV3-1 (or the pseudogene TRBV3-2); D possibly corresponds to TRBD1 (5 bases). Germline CDR1 LGHDT, CDR2 YNNKEL (reference sequence). Trimming took 0 bases from V and 4 from J, leaving 9 bases between them. The CDR3 is made up of 14 amino acids. This chain's CDR3 is CASSQEAGGTEAFF. CDR3 nucleotide sequence: TGTGCCAGCAGCCAAGAGGCGGGGGGCACTGAAGCTTTCTTT.

The V gene is TRBV3-1 (or the pseudogene TRBV3-2), the J gene TRBJ2-5; TRBD2 might be the D (6 bases). The CDR3 is made up of 15 amino acids. In germline, CDR1 is LGHDT, CDR2 YNNKEL (reference sequence). V lost 4 bases and J lost 0, with 12 bases in between. CDR3 DNA sequence: TGTGCCAGCAGCCCCGAGCAGCGGGACCAAGAGACCCAGTACTTC. Translation gives CASSPEQRDQETQYF.

V usage is TRBV12-3 or TRBV12-4 and J usage is TRBJ2-3; the D is unclear. The CDR3 is 11 amino acids. Trimming pared 2 bases from V and 5 bases from J, leaving 2 bases between. CDR3 DNA: TGTGCCAGCAGTTTACTAGATACGCAGTATTTT. This gives the protein CASSLLDTQYF.

In regard to this clone: The sample holds other DNA sequences that translate to the same CDR3. The chain carries TRBV28 and TRBJ1-5; D call uncertain. The CDR3 is 14 residues long. Germline V gene lookup returns CDR1 MDHEN and CDR2 SYDVKM. V was cut by 7 bases and J by 7 bases, with 17 bases left in between. CDR3 DNA: TGTGCCAGCACCGACCCAGGAGGGCACCAGCCCCAGCATTTT. This gives the protein CASTDPGGHQPQHF.

V usage is TRBV28 and J usage is TRBJ1-6, with TRBD1 as a possible D gene (6 bases). The CDR3 has 17 amino acids. V lost 6 bases to trimming and J lost 7 bases, with 22 bases between them. Germline V gene sequence: CDR1 MDHEN, CDR2 SYDVKM. CDR3 loop: CASSPGGGTRGNSPLHF. The CDR3 nucleotides are TGTGCCAGCAGCCCGGGCGGGGGCACCAGAGGGAATTCACCCCTCCACTTT. The whole variable domain, filled in from reference TRBV28 and TRBJ1-6, reads DVKVTQSSRYLVKRTGEKVFLECVQDMDHENMFWYRQDPGLGLRLIYFSYDVKMKEKGDIPEGYSVSREKKERFSLILESASTNQTSMYLCASSPGGGTRGNSPLHFGNGTRLTVT.

CDR3 sequence reads: CASSQGLGQGGGGTEAFF. The CDR3 nucleotides are TGCGCCAGCAGCCAAGGATTGGGACAGGGGGGAGGAGGCACTGAAGCTTTCTTT. The chain combines TRBV4-3 with TRBJ1-1; the match to TRBD1 covers 11 bases. V gave up 1 base and J gave up 4 bases; unmatched junction bases: 11. CDR1 is LGHNA, CDR2 YSLEER, per germline. The CDR3 runs 18 residues.

This rearrangement joins TRBV7-8 to TRBJ2-1, with D possibly being TRBD2 (6 bases). This CDR3 comprises 15 residues. Germline V gene sequence: CDR1 SGHVS, CDR2 FQNEAQ. Trimming stripped 0 bases from V and 16 bases from J, with 22 bases between. The CDR3 loop reads CASSLARRSGENIFF. In DNA form, the CDR3 reads TGTGCCAGCAGCTTAGCCCGTCGGTCGGGGGAGAATATCTTCTTC. Supplemented by reference TRBV7-8 and TRBJ2-1, the full variable domain reads GAGVSQSPRYKVAKRGQDVALRCDPISGHVSLFWYQQALGQGPEFLTYFQNEAQLDKSGLPSDRFFAERPEGSVSTLKIQRTQQEDSAVYLCASSLARRSGENIFFGPGTRLTVL.

The count of this clone is one. The chain carries TRBV7-9 and TRBJ1-5; possible D gene TRBD1, 5 bases. V shed 7 bases and J shed 5 bases, with 15 bases lying between them. Germline values: CDR1 SEHNR, CDR2 FQNEAQ (reference sequence). CDR3 length: 14 residues. The CDR3 region is CASTLGLTYQPQHF. In nucleotides, the CDR3 is TGTGCCAGCACCTTGGGACTGACTTATCAGCCCCAGCATTTT.

The rearrangement uses TRBV30 and TRBJ1-5; 9 bases align to TRBD1. Germline assignment: CDR1 GTSNPN and CDR2 SVGIG (reference sequence). V was clipped by 4 bases and J by 8 bases; unmatched bases: 6. The CDR3 loop spans 13 amino acids. CDR3 residues: CAWNVDRGEPQHF. As DNA, the CDR3 is TGTGCCTGGAACGTGGACAGGGGAGAGCCCCAGCATTTT.

This clone was seen more than once but under ten times. The chain uses TRBV5-6 and TRBJ1-6, with TRBD1 identical over 8 bases. J lost 6 bases, V lost 2 bases, and 4 bases had no gene match. This CDR3 contains 15 residues. Germline lookup yields CDR1 SGHDT and CDR2 YYEEEE. The DNA for the CDR3 is TGTGCCAGCAGCTTCCATCAGGGGGCTAATTCACCCCTCCACTTT. It yields the protein CASSFHQGANSPLHF.

The chain employs TRBV3-1 (or the pseudogene TRBV3-2) and TRBJ1-2, with D perhaps TRBD1 (5 bases). The germline V gene encodes CDR1 LGHDT and CDR2 YNNKEL (reference sequence). The ends were cut back, 1 base at V and 0 bases at J, with 9 bases in the middle. The CDR3 is 15 residues long. This CDR3 is CASSQGVTANYGYTF. The CDR3 bases are TGTGCCAGCAGCCAAGGTGTGACAGCTAACTATGGCTACACCTTC.

On this clone: The sample has other DNA sequences that encode this CDR3 too. The genes are TRBV29-1 and TRBJ1-2, with TRBD1 as a possible D gene (5 bases). V was cut by 2 bases and J by 4 bases, with 8 bases left in between. The CDR3 is made up of 12 amino acids. CDR1 is SQVTM, CDR2 ANQGSEA, per germline. The CDR3 coding sequence is TGCAGCGTTGAAAGGGGTTTCTATGGCTACACCTTC. It encodes CSVERGFYGYTF. Together with reference TRBV29-1 and TRBJ1-2, the CDR3 gives the full variable domain: SAVISQKPSRDICQRGTSLTIQCQVDSQVTMMFWYRQQPGQSLTLIATANQGSEATYESGFVIDKFPISRPNLTFSTLTVSNMSPEDSSIYLCSVERGFYGYTFGSGTRLTVV.

CDR3: CASTTQGQGKNIQYF. CDR3 sequence (DNA): TGTGCCAGCACCACTCAGGGACAGGGAAAGAACATTCAGTACTTC. The rearrangement links TRBV13 to TRBJ2-4; 9 nucleotides agree with TRBD1. Germline loops: CDR1 PRHDT, CDR2 FYEKMQ (reference sequence). This CDR3 has 15 residues. Trimming removed 7 bases from V and 7 bases from J; junction bases left unmatched: 11.

The chain has TRBV4-3 and TRBJ2-5; 8 bases fit TRBD2. V shed 1 base, J shed 1 base, and the junction held 2 bases outside the gene matches. Germline loops: CDR1 LGHNA, CDR2 YSLEER. The CDR3 has 15 residues. The CDR3 DNA reads as TGCGCCAGCAGCCAAGTCACTAGCGGCCAAGAGACCCAGTACTTC. This codes for CASSQVTSGQETQYF.

As regards this clone: The sample contains more than one DNA sequence encoding this CDR3. Here the CDR3 DNA reads TGTGCCACCAGTGACCAAACAGGGGGCAATCAGCCCCAGCATTTT. Protein product: CATSDQTGGNQPQHF. The chain combines TRBV24-1 with TRBJ1-5; 7 bases fit TRBD1. The CDR3 runs to 15 residues. With 4 bases clipped from V and 2 bases from J, the junction kept 4 bases outside the gene matches. From germline, CDR1 is KGHDR and CDR2 SFDVKD.

CDR3 sequence (DNA): TGTGCCAGTAGTATGAGGCCGTCGCCAGCCTCTAGCAATCAGCCCCAGCATTTT. Residues: CASSMRPSPASSNQPQHF. V is TRBV19 and J is TRBJ1-5; no reliable D call. CDR3 size: 18 residues. V gave up 3 bases and J gave up 0 bases, with 18 bases separating them. CDR1 and CDR2 from the germline V gene are LNHDA and SQIVND (reference sequence).

The chain carries TRBV7-2 and TRBJ1-6; a possible D gene is TRBD1 (5 bases). CDR1 and CDR2 (germline): SGHTA, FQGNSA. This CDR3 has 14 residues. V gave up 5 bases and J gave up 9 bases, with 14 bases separating them. CDR3 coding DNA: TGTGCCAGCAGCATGCTTTGGGGGGGTTCACCCCTCCACTTT. This gives the protein CASSMLWGGSPLHF.

As to this clone: This same CDR3 is encoded by further DNA sequences in the sample. The chain couples TRBV7-9 to TRBJ2-5; maybe TRBD1 (5 bases). The CDR3 runs 12 residues. The germline V gene encodes CDR1 SEHNR and CDR2 FQNEAQ (reference sequence). V shed 6 bases and J shed 1 base, with 6 bases lying between them. CDR3 in amino acids: CASRQGQETQYF. The CDR3 coding sequence is TGTGCCAGCAGGCAGGGCCAAGAGACCCAGTACTTC.

This clone was observed a single time. This sample also contains other DNA sequences that code for the same CDR3. CDR3: CASSPDRGNQPQHF. DNA for the CDR3: TGTGCCAGCAGTCCTGACAGGGGCAATCAGCCCCAGCATTTT. The gene calls are TRBV27 and TRBJ1-5, with 7 bases aligning to TRBD1. CDR1 MNHEY and CDR2 SMNVEV come from the germline V gene (reference sequence). V was clipped by 5 bases and J by 2 bases; unmatched bases: 3. The CDR3 loop spans 14 amino acids.

The chain links TRBV6-5 to TRBJ1-1; the match to TRBD1 covers 8 bases. CDR3 size: 13 residues. Germline-derived CDR1 and CDR2 are MNHEY and SVGAGI. Trimming cost V 6 bases and J 10 bases; bases outside gene matches: 10. CDR3 nucleotide sequence: TGTGCCAGCAGCAGAGACAGGGGATCCTCAGCTTTCTTT. Translation: CASSRDRGSSAFF.

This chain links TRBV3-1 (or the pseudogene TRBV3-2) with TRBJ1-2; possible D gene TRBD1, 6 bases. The germline V gene encodes CDR1 LGHDT and CDR2 YNNKEL (reference sequence). CDR3 length: 14 amino acids. Trimming removed 4 bases from V and 6 bases from J, with 15 bases in between. The CDR3 sequence: CASSPQGWLDGYTF. The CDR3 nucleotides read TGTGCCAGCAGCCCACAGGGCTGGTTAGATGGCTACACCTTC.

Points on this clone: Other DNA sequences in the sample encode the same CDR3. The rearrangement links TRBV18 to TRBJ1-2; D might be TRBD1 (6 bases). V lost 0 bases to trimming and J lost 4 bases, with 6 bases between them. Per germline, CDR1 KGHSH and CDR2 LQKENI. This CDR3 contains 13 residues. CDR3 DNA sequence: TGTGCCAGCTCACCACCACAGGGCTATGGCTACACCTTC. Translated, it gives CASSPPQGYGYTF.

This clone was observed a single time. The chain links TRBV7-7 to TRBJ2-2; D not resolved. There are 15 residues in the CDR3. Per the germline V gene, CDR1 is SSHAT and CDR2 is FNYEAQ (reference sequence). V lost 2 bases to trimming and J lost 3 bases, with 10 bases between them. The CDR3 DNA reads TGTGCCAGCAGCTTAAGGAACAGAGACACCGGGGAGCTGTTTTTT. This translates into CASSLRNRDTGELFF.